This is a list of T cell receptor beta chains from one sample in a study of T cell clonotyping in hematopoietic cell transplantation. Assay used: immunoSEQ multiplex PCR; TCRdb lists only in-frame clones, some missing. The table records roughly 13,000 clones, less than 70% of them present only once. Source material: PBMCs. The receptors shown here come from a human donor who either received an allogeneic hematopoietic cell transplant for a myeloid malignancy or was a related donor (not recorded which). Some clones in this sample may be carry-over from other donors' samples. CDR3s include the opening cysteine and the closing phenylalanine or tryptophan. Fields, in order: clone size, J gene, V gene, D gene, CDR3 DNA, CDR3 protein. D genes are given only for firm matches. Some rows mark clone size as missing; the rest say once, few, many or name a class of expanded clone.

.	TRBJ1-2	TRBV14	TRBD1	TGTGCCAGCAGCCTTACCACAGGGGATGGCTACACCTTC	CASSLTTGDGYTF
.	TRBJ1-2	TRBV6-1	.	TGTGCCGGGGTGAGACAGAACGGGGATCGCTACACCTTC	CAGVRQNGDRYTF
.	TRBJ1-3	TRBV5-1	.	TGCGCCAGCAGGGAGGGCTACTCTGGAAACACCATATATTTT	CASREGYSGNTIYF
.	TRBJ2-2	TRBV4-1	TRBD1	TGCGCCAGCAGCAGGACAGGGGGGAACACCGGGGAGCTGTTTTTT	CASSRTGGNTGELFF
.	TRBJ1-4	TRBV6-5	.	TGTGCCAGCAGGATCAGGGAGGGTGAAAAACTGTTTTTT	CASRIREGEKLFF
few	TRBJ2-3	TRBV30	.	TGTGCCTGGAGTGTACGAGAAAGAGATACGCAGTATTTT	CAWSVRERDTQYF
.	TRBJ1-5	TRBV5-1	.	TGCGCCAGCACCGGACATTCTTGGGGCAATCAGCCCCAGCATTTT	CASTGHSWGNQPQHF
few	TRBJ1-1	TRBV5-6	.	TGTGCCAGCAGCTTGATAAGTCTGGATAACACTGAAGCTTTCTTT	CASSLISLDNTEAFF
few	TRBJ2-5	TRBV29-1	.	TGCAGCGGTAGCCAAGATCAGGGGCGGCAGACCCAGTACTTC	CSGSQDQGRQTQYF
.	TRBJ1-2	TRBV28	.	TGTGCCAGCAGTTTGGGGGTCCATGGCTACACCTTC	CASSLGVHGYTF
few	TRBJ1-2	TRBV19	.	TGTGCCAGTAGGGACAATGGCTACACCTTC	CASRDNGYTF